This TCR beta chain was captured by sequencing in a study of OX40 agonist ivuxolimab in advanced cancers. The study, taken as a whole, reports: Among expanded peripheral T cells, antigen specificity went undetermined.

Concerning this clone: Its antigen remains unknown.

The method was immunoSEQ multiplex PCR; TCRdb's version includes in-frame clones alone and lacks a portion of them. The sample yields tens of thousands of clones, around 90% seen once. Unmatched junction bases numbered 6, after V lost 2 bases and J lost 7 bases. From germline, CDR1 is SGHTS and CDR2 YDEGEE. This CDR3 has 16 residues. This sample comprised CD4+ or CD8+ T cells sorted from blood, obtained in a trial of the OX40 agonist ivuxolimab. The chain couples TRBV5-8 to TRBJ2-2, with TRBD2 matching over 12 bases. This sequence was found in an adult with an advanced solid tumor such as melanoma, head and neck, liver or kidney cancer. Written as DNA, the CDR3 is TGTGCCAGCAGCTTCAGGACTAGCGGGACGTTCGGGGAGCTGTTTTTT. Its translation: CASSFRTSGTFGELFF.